The present T cell receptor (beta chain) was sequenced within a study of T cells after yellow fever vaccination (dated by TCRdb to about 2019). In terms of the full investigation: The SMART-Seq v4 Ultra Low Input RNA kit was used to prepare libraries from fractions with low cell numbers. Bulk TCR alpha and beta repertoires were sequenced longitudinally to track T-cell clones before and after primary and booster YFV17D yellow fever vaccination. Blood samples were taken at several timepoints before and after primary and secondary immunization, and bulk PBMC replicates and cell subsets were isolated. The cohort comprised two healthy male donors, one aged 18 to 30 and one aged 30 to 40 years.

Synthesis of TCR cDNA relied on 5'RACE template switching, a step that introduced a universal primer site along with unique molecular identifiers. Priming of cDNA synthesis was performed from both the TCR alpha and TCR beta constant segments. Library amplification used two PCR steps, and the second PCR step added sample barcodes and sequencing adapters. Sequencing of the libraries was done on either Illumina HiSeq 2500 (2x100 bp) or NovaSeq (2x150 bp). In the original analysis: Demultiplexing of reads and collapsing into UMI consensus sequences were performed with MIGEC, and V(D)J alignment was carried out with MiXCR. Vaccine-responding clonotypes were identified with edgeR using replicate PBMC samples, with FDR below 0.01 and a log2 fold change above 5 up to day 15 being required. Bulk clonotypes were assigned CD4 or CD8 identity according to which sequenced CD4 or CD8 repertoire held them at higher abundance. Through fastp at Q25 and MiXCR, TCRdb rebuilt clones from the public reads, retaining in-frame beta chains. Entries are consolidated by CDR3 protein sequence, retaining the most common genes and DNA. What appears here as the V and J calls and clone size reflects TCRdb's work, not the paper's. The sample table records roughly 500,000 distinct CDR3 sequences; over 15% of these occur just once. Roughly an eighth of the sample lies in the top ten.

Including the terminal cysteine and phenylalanine, the CDR3 comprises 17 residues. The read is trimmed to its CDR3 DNA, 51 bases read in frame from base 1. V was cut back by 3 bases and J by 3 bases, leaving a gap of 20 bases between them. Per the germline V gene (reference sequence), MNHEY is the CDR1 and SMNVEV is the CDR2. What the treatment or condition label conveys for this sample: live attenuated yellow fever vaccine strain. Two biological replicates of bulk PBMCs were collected at each blood-draw timepoint. A standard Ficoll-Paque protocol was used to isolate PBMCs from peripheral blood. RNA was extracted with TriZol from bulk PBMCs, CD4 and CD8 fractions, and dextramer-positive and dextramer-negative fractions. The paper's findings and limits, for the study overall: After the booster, most of the clones that had expanded following primary vaccination were detected again (roughly 96% of CD4 and around 90% of CD8), which suggests that memory was broadly maintained. Compared with the primary T-cell response, the secondary T-cell response was weaker but faster, peaking on day 5 rather than day 15. Computational filtering was required because FACS-sorted repertoires could contain abundant contaminating clonotypes from the bulk population. The study included only two donors, which limits how far the findings can be generalized. A small share of clonotypes occurred in both CD4 and CD8 compartments, likely arising from convergent recombination.

A word on this clonotype: This receptor's antigen is unknown. Base qualities are not provided; no much larger clone lies one nucleotide away.

The clonotype was recovered from a man in his thirties or forties who received the YFV17D yellow fever vaccine. The source was PBMCs, collected 15 days after the yellow fever booster vaccination. In this chain, TRBV27 is recombined with TRBJ1-2; TRBD1 could be the D gene, as 6 bases match. In nucleotide form, the sequence is TGTGCCAGCAGTTTCGTAGGGGCGACAGGACCACACTATGGCTACACCTTC. This translates into CASSFVGATGPHYGYTF.